Detailed here is one TCR beta chain. As yet, its antigen is unknown. The sample originates from a study of T cells expressing NK-cell markers. As for the study in general: Sorted CD3+CD56-NKG2C+, CD3+CD56+NKG2C+ and CD3+CD56+NKG2C- T cells supplied the TCR beta repertoires.

Germline assignment: CDR1 SGHRS and CDR2 YFSETQ. The CDR3 has 15 amino acids. TCR beta cDNA was made by 5'RACE template switching with UMIs. Each CDR3 protein gets one entry in TCRdb, which reprocessed the 5' RACE reads and gives no DNA. Here the sample table reports approximately 150,000 distinct CDR3 sequences. Overall study results and limits: The CD3+CD56-NKG2C+ fraction of a handful of donors was also led by these clonotypes.

The chain is built from TRBV5-1 and TRBJ1-2. The specimen was blood T cells: a sorted CD56 or NKG2C T cell subset, CD4+ or CD8+ T cells, or bulk PBMC T cells (not recorded which). The receptor comes from a man aged 18 to 35 in good health. The CDR3 reads CASSLKETWNYGYTF.